The 2 T cell receptor beta chains below come from one sample, sequenced in a study of T cell responses to AZD1222 COVID-19 vaccine (dated by TCRdb to the early 2020s). Taken with the paper, the label for time point translates to: baseline before first vaccination. The library relied on the immunoSEQ multiplex PCR assay. The table was pulled from immuneACCESS by TCRdb, which kept in-frame rearrangements only. Such tables lose some clones; where checked, under half of the loss comes from unresolved V genes, and the rest has no known cause. The sample table holds 90,000 to 100,000 clones, of which 70% to 90% were seen once. The biggest ten clones account for approximately 3% of the sample. This specimen consisted of peripheral blood, obtained on day 0 of AZD1222 vaccination. The origin of the receptors is an adult in good health.

This clone counts as large. The chain is built from TRBV15 and TRBJ1-5; no firm D call. Germline V lookup: CDR1 LNHNV, CDR2 YYDKDF (reference sequence). V was cut by 4 bases and J by 6 bases, with 13 bases left in between. This CDR3 is 14 amino acids long. CDR3 sequence: CATSTGGGAQPQHF. CDR3 in DNA: TGTGCCACCAGCACGGGAGGAGGAGCTCAGCCCCAGCATTTT.

The V and J genes are TRBV19 and TRBJ2-5; D perhaps matches TRBD1 (5 bases). Germline lookup yields CDR1 LNHDA and CDR2 SQIVND (reference sequence). V shed 4 bases and J shed 1 base, with 13 bases lying between them. The CDR3 contains 15 residues. Written as DNA, the CDR3 is TGTGCCAGTAGTACAGGGTCCCCATCCCAAGAGACCCAGTACTTC. It codes for CASSTGSPSQETQYF.